This T cell receptor (beta chain) stems from a study of cytomegalovirus exposure and HLA in healthy donors. The CDR3 extends over 15 amino acids. V was trimmed by 5 bases and J by 3 bases, leaving 15 bases between them. CDR1 and CDR2 from the germline V gene are MRHNA and SNTAGT. PCR amplification relied on 60 Vbeta primers (plus 13 Jbeta primers). TCRdb's copy holds only in-frame clones and misses some; the assay was immunoSEQ multiplex PCR. This table holds roughly 150,000 clones, roughly three quarters found once. What was sequenced was PBMCs. This sequence was found in a woman aged 40 to 49 in good health and CMV-seropositive. The chain recombines TRBV6-4 with TRBJ2-3; perhaps TRBD2 as D (6 bases). CDR3 region: CASSLSRGGTDTQYF. The CDR3 DNA sequence: TGTGCCAGCAGTCTCTCGCGGGGCGGGACAGATACGCAGTATTTT.